This entry describes one T cell receptor (beta chain). Its antigen is undetermined. Collection of blood occurred at baseline, at cycle 4 day 1, and at cycle 7 day 1. This entry comes from a study of OX40 agonist ivuxolimab in advanced cancers. Whole-study results and caveats: At 0.1 to 3.0 mg/kg, clonal expansion of CD4+ and CD8+ blood T cells had occurred by week 6. Part of the nonresponder group also had normalized T-cell clonal expansion that was low.

Sequencing used immunoSEQ multiplex PCR; TCRdb keeps in-frame clones, though not all of them. The repertoire holds around 20,000 clones, with under 90% as singletons. Looked up from germline, CDR1 is MNHEY and CDR2 is SVGAGI. Unmatched junction bases numbered 8, after V lost 0 bases and J lost 3 bases. The CDR3 extends over 16 amino acids. The sample consisted of CD4+ or CD8+ T cells sorted from blood, taken in a trial of the OX40 agonist ivuxolimab. This chain connects TRBV6-5 to TRBJ2-7; 7 bases match TRBD1. The TCR originated in an adult with an advanced solid tumor such as melanoma, head and neck, liver or kidney cancer. The CDR3 protein is CASSYSIFGTDYEQYF. Written as DNA, the CDR3 is TGTGCCAGCAGTTACTCGATCTTTGGGACAGACTACGAGCAGTACTTC.